A single sample gave rise to the 24 T cell receptor beta chains below, sequenced in a study of blood T cell repertoires in COVID-19. Method: immunoSEQ multiplex PCR; TCRdb's copy keeps in-frame clones and lacks some. Among approximately 260,000 clones, approximately 85% were seen once, and the ten largest hold approximately 11%. The sample was peripheral blood. The receptors here all came from a woman in her 70s with acute or convalescent COVID-19.

V gene TRBV7-6 combines with J gene TRBJ1-2; tentative D call: TRBD1 (5 bases). The CDR3 is made up of 15 amino acids. Per germline, CDR1 SGHVS and CDR2 FNYEAQ. Trimming cost V 1 base and J 8 bases, with 17 bases left between them. DNA for the CDR3: TGTGCCAGCAGCTTAGGCCCTAACAGGCAGGAAGGCTACACCTTC. Residues: CASSLGPNRQEGYTF.

The chain has TRBV5-1 and TRBJ2-1, with 10 bases that match TRBD2. The CDR3 contains 17 residues. Germline CDR1 and CDR2: SGHRS and YFSETQ. V lost 4 bases, J lost 8 bases, and 15 bases stayed unmatched. CDR3 residues: CASSPRGVSGGHYEQFF. In nucleotides, the CDR3 is TGCGCCAGCAGCCCCCGGGGGGTTAGCGGGGGGCACTATGAGCAGTTCTTC.

The V gene is TRBV19, the J gene TRBJ2-7, with 9 bases matching TRBD1. CDR3 length: 14 residues. CDR1 and CDR2 (germline): LNHDA, SQIVND (reference sequence). The ends lost 5 bases at V and 1 base at J; junction bases unmatched: 3. The CDR3 DNA reads TGTGCCAGTAGTCCCGGGACAGGGTCCTACGAGCAGTACTTC. It yields the protein CASSPGTGSYEQYF.

This chain joins TRBV2 and TRBJ2-3; perhaps TRBD2 as D (5 bases). Germline CDR1 reads SNHLY; CDR2 reads FYNNEI. The CDR3 runs to 15 residues. V was shortened by 6 bases and J by 0 bases, with 13 bases between the two germline ends. CDR3 protein: CASRQMTGSTDTQYF. The DNA of the CDR3 is TGTGCCAGCAGACAAATGACGGGGAGCACAGATACGCAGTATTTT.

The chain combines TRBV29-1 with TRBJ2-7; 8 bases line up with TRBD2. This CDR3 contains 13 residues. CDR1 and CDR2 (germline): SQVTM, ANQGSEA. Trimming at V came to 6 bases and at J to 1 base, leaving 5 bases not matched to a gene. In DNA form, the CDR3 reads TGCAGCGTCGGACTAGCTAGTTCCTACGAGCAGTACTTC. Translating gives CSVGLASSYEQYF.

The rearrangement links TRBV19 to TRBJ1-1; D is perhaps TRBD1 (5 bases). The germline gives CDR1 LNHDA, CDR2 SQIVND (reference sequence). With 7 bases removed from V and 0 bases from J, the gap between germline ends came to 15 bases. The CDR3 is 15 amino acids. The DNA for the CDR3 is TGTGCCAGTAAGGATCGACAGACCATGAACACTGAAGCTTTCTTT. It specifies CASKDRQTMNTEAFF. The whole variable domain, remainder taken from reference TRBV19 and TRBJ1-1, is DGGITQSPKYLFRKEGQNVTLSCEQNLNHDAMYWYRQDPGQGLRLIYYSQIVNDFQKGDIAEGYSVSREKKESFPLTVTSAQKNPTAFYLCASKDRQTMNTEAFFGQGTRLTVV.

The J gene is TRBJ2-5, the V gene TRBV6-5, with TRBD2 identical over 7 bases. CDR1 and CDR2 from the germline V gene are MNHEY and SVGAGI. CDR3 length: 15 residues. V gave up 2 bases and J gave up 0 bases; unmatched junction bases: 3. This CDR3 is CASSYGRGDQETQYF. The CDR3 bases are TGTGCCAGCAGTTACGGTCGGGGGGACCAAGAGACCCAGTACTTC.

The chain has TRBV6-5 and TRBJ1-1; no clear D gene. Looked up from germline, CDR1 is MNHEY and CDR2 is SVGAGI. This CDR3 region has 11 residues. Trimming removed 6 bases from V and 5 bases from J, with 7 bases in between. CDR3 amino acids: CASSQETEAFF. The CDR3 DNA reads as TGTGCCAGCAGCCAAGAGACTGAAGCTTTCTTT.

The chain couples TRBV19 to TRBJ1-4; tentatively, D is TRBD1 (5 bases). The germline V and J ends were trimmed by 3 bases and 6 bases, with 14 bases remaining between them. The germline V gene encodes CDR1 LNHDA and CDR2 SQIVND (reference sequence). The CDR3 covers 15 residues. In DNA, the CDR3 is TGTGCCAGTAGTATCCGGGGGGTGGACGATGAAAAACTGTTTTTT. Translation: CASSIRGVDDEKLFF.

The rearrangement uses TRBV6-5 and TRBJ1-2, with TRBD1 identical over 7 bases. Germline CDR1 reads MNHEY; CDR2 reads SVGAGI. The CDR3 is made up of 14 amino acids. With 2 bases clipped from V and 4 bases from J, the junction kept 4 bases outside the gene matches. CDR3 DNA sequence: TGTGCCAGCAGTTACAGGGGGCTCGGCTATGGCTACACCTTC. Translating gives CASSYRGLGYGYTF.

The chain carries TRBV2 and TRBJ1-2, with a possible D match to TRBD1 (6 bases). The CDR3 is 12 amino acids. Germline loops: CDR1 SNHLY, CDR2 FYNNEI. The V gene lost 6 bases and the J gene lost 3 bases, with 8 bases spanning the gap. The CDR3 region has the DNA TGTGCCAGCAGAGGGGGGGACTATGGCTACACCTTC. Its protein is CASRGGDYGYTF.

The CDR3 sequence: CASSPPLAARGGAQYF. The CDR3 bases are TGTGCCAGCTCACCCCCGCTAGCGGCCCGGGGAGGGGCGCAGTATTTT. The chain joins TRBV18 to TRBJ2-3, with 7 bases lining up with TRBD2. The junction had 16 bases not matched to a gene; V was cut back by 3 bases and J by 10 bases. CDR3 length: 16 amino acids. CDR1 KGHSH and CDR2 LQKENI come from the germline V gene.

This clone was seen just once. The chain has TRBV28 and TRBJ1-2, with TRBD1 as a possible D gene (6 bases). Between the trimmed V and J ends, which lost 4 bases and 8 bases, there was a span of 14 bases. The CDR3 has 13 amino acids. Germline lookup yields CDR1 MDHEN and CDR2 SYDVKM. CDR3: CASSWGGPGGYTF. CDR3 sequence (DNA): TGTGCCAGCAGTTGGGGGGGGCCGGGAGGCTACACCTTC.

This chain uses TRBV21-1 with TRBJ1-2; TRBD1, the D gene given by the table, was not confirmed from the DNA. TRBV21-1 has pseudogene status. CDR3 length equals 14 residues. CDR3 nucleotide sequence: TGTGCCAGCAGCAATCCGACAGCTAACTATGGCTACACCTTC. Translating it yields CASSNPTANYGYTF.

The V and J genes are TRBV15 and TRBJ1-2; 8 bases align to TRBD1. From germline, CDR1 is LNHNV and CDR2 YYDKDF (reference sequence). J gave up 4 bases and V 5 bases, and 9 bases lay outside the gene matches. The CDR3 is 15 residues long. For the CDR3, the DNA is TGTGCCACCAGCTTCGGACAGGGCCGGAGCTATGGCTACACCTTC. Translating gives CATSFGQGRSYGYTF.

This clone has a single count. CDR3 nucleotides: TGTGCCAGCAGTTCTTCCTCGGGACACGGCTCCTACGAGCAGTACTTC. Amino acids: CASSSSSGHGSYEQYF. The chain uses TRBV27 and TRBJ2-7; maybe TRBD1 (6 bases). Looked up from germline, CDR1 is MNHEY and CDR2 is SMNVEV (reference sequence). V lost 4 bases and J lost 0, with 16 bases in between. The CDR3 spans 16 residues.

The chain combines TRBV5-1 with TRBJ1-2; the D gene is possibly TRBD1 (6 bases). V lost 6 bases to trimming and J lost 2 bases, with 14 bases between them. Per germline, CDR1 SGHRS and CDR2 YFSETQ. The CDR3 extends over 14 amino acids. CDR3 sequence reads: CASTEGGLNYGYTF. CDR3 sequence (DNA): TGCGCCAGCACAGAGGGGGGGCTGAACTATGGCTACACCTTC.

The table lists this clone with a few counts. V is TRBV4-2 and J is TRBJ2-7, with 8 bases that match TRBD2. CDR1 and CDR2 from the germline V gene are LGHNA and YNFKEQ. This CDR3 has 16 amino acids. J gave up 3 bases and V 1 base, and 8 bases lay outside the gene matches. CDR3 coding DNA: TGTGCCAGCAGCCAAGTGGCCAGAGCGGGGGTCTACGAGCAGTACTTC. Protein product: CASSQVARAGVYEQYF.

Only a few counts were recorded for this clone. The junction does not match germline at one end; this may be a read error. The V gene is TRBV7-3, the J gene TRBJ1-1; D perhaps matches TRBD1 (5 bases). The V gene's germline CDR1 is SGHTA and CDR2 FQGTGA. The CDR3 has 14 residues. The CDR3 here is CASRLTRQSVEAFF. The CDR3 nucleotides read TGTGCCAGCAGATTAACGCGACAGAGTGTTGAAGCTTTCTTT.

J is TRBJ1-4 and V is TRBV5-1; D unresolved. The V and J ends lost 2 bases and 7 bases respectively, with 9 bases between them. The CDR3 is 13 amino acids. CDR1 is SGHRS, CDR2 YFSETQ, per germline. For the CDR3, the DNA is TGCGCCAGCAGCTTAGCGCCTCCTGAAAAACTGTTTTTT. It is translated as CASSLAPPEKLFF.

As concerns this clone: At the DNA level, this CDR3 is encoded by other sequences in the same sample as well. V gene TRBV3-1 (or the pseudogene TRBV3-2) combines with J gene TRBJ1-1, with D possibly TRBD1 on 5 matching bases. Germline values: CDR1 LGHDT, CDR2 YNNKEL (reference sequence). The CDR3 loop spans 14 amino acids. Trimming left V 4 bases short and J 0 bases short, with 9 bases between. The CDR3, as DNA: TGTGCCAGCAGCCTGGGAGGGGTGAACACTGAAGCTTTCTTT. Translation gives CASSLGGVNTEAFF.

The CDR3 region is CSASAGTSARSLQQFF. The CDR3, as DNA: TGCAGTGCTAGTGCGGGGACTAGCGCCCGGTCCCTCCAGCAGTTCTTC. The V call is TRBV20-1, the J call TRBJ2-1; 10 bases fit TRBD2. Germline V gene lookup returns CDR1 DFQATT and CDR2 SNEGSKA (reference sequence). The junction had 16 bases not matched to a gene; V was cut back by 3 bases and J by 11 bases. CDR3 length: 16 residues.

The chain joins TRBV5-1 to TRBJ2-3; 9 positions match TRBD2. V was clipped by 8 bases and J by 0 bases; unmatched bases: 7. The CDR3 extends over 15 amino acids. CDR1 and CDR2 (germline): SGHRS, YFSETQ. The CDR3 DNA follows: TGCGCCAGTCGCCGTCTAGCGGGGAGCACAGATACGCAGTATTTT. This sequence encodes CASRRLAGSTDTQYF.

For this clone: In the same sample, other DNA sequences code for this CDR3. The V call is TRBV12-3 or TRBV12-4, the J call TRBJ1-1; D not certain. V was clipped by 2 bases and J by 4 bases, with 8 bases between them. The CDR3 is 13 amino acids. CDR3 nucleotide sequence: TGTGCCAGCAGTTTATCAAGAGGCACTGAAGCTTTCTTT. Amino acid sequence: CASSLSRGTEAFF.